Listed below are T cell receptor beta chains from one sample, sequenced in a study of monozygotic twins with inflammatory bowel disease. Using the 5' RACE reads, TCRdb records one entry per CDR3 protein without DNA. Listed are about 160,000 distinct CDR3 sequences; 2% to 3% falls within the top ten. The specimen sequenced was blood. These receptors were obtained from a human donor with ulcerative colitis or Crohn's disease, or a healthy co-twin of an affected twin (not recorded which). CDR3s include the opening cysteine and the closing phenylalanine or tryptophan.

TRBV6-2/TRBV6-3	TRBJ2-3	CASSYGSGGDTQYF
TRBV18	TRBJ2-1	CASSPRADNEQFF
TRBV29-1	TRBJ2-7	CSGWDRVDEQYF
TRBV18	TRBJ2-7	CASSPTGWSDEQYF
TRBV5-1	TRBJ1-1	CASSLGGVYEAFF
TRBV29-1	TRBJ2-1	CSVGLAGWSGEQFF
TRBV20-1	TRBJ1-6	CSAIRGDNSPLHF
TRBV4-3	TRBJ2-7	CASSQVMGQDYEQYF
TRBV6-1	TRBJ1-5	CASSGQGAGHQPQHF
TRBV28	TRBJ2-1	CASSHGSYNEQFF
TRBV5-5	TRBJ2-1	CASSLDAPGQQFF
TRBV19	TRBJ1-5	CASSIVRDQPQHF
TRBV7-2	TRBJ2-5	CASSLLWQVQETQYF
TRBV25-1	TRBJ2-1	CASSDSGLAGRNEQFF
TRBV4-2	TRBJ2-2	CASSLSRREGTGELFF
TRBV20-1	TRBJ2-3	CSATVSGITDTQYF
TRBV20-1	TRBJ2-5	CSARDPRTQETQYF
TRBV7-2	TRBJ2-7	CASSTGLVVGYEQYF
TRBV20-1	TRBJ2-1	CSARTIRTGGYNEQFF
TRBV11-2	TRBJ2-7	CASSLDPGHYEQYF
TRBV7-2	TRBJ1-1	CASSLGTGLEDFF
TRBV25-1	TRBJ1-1	CASSAVPGVGTEAFF
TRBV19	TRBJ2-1	CASKGWSDNEQFF
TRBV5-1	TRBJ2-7	CASKLLPQGSYEQYF
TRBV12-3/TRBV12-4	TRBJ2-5	CASTLDRQETQYF
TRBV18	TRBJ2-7	CASSPTDTYEQYF
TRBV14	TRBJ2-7	CASSQEGVRITQQYF
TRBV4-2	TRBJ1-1	CASSQRAGVNTEAFF
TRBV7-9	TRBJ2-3	CARSGLSTDTQYF
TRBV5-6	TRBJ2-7	CASCRGRSSYEQYF
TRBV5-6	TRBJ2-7	CASSVVGTGYEQYF
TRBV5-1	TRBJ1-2	CASSSMGQGEGYTF